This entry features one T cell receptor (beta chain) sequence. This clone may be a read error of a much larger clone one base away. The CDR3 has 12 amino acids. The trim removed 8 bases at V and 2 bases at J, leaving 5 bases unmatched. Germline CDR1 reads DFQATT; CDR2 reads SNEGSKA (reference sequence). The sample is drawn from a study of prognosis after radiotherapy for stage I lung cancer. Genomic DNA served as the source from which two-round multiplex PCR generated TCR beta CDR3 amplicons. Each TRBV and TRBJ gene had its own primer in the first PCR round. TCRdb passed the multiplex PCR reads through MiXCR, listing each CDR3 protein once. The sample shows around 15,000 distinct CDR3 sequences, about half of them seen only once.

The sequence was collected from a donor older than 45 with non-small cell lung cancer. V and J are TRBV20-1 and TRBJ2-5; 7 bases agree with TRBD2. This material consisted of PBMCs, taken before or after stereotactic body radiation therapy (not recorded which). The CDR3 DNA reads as TGCAGTCCCCGGGGGGATCAAGAGACCCAGTACTTC. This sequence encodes CSPRGDQETQYF.